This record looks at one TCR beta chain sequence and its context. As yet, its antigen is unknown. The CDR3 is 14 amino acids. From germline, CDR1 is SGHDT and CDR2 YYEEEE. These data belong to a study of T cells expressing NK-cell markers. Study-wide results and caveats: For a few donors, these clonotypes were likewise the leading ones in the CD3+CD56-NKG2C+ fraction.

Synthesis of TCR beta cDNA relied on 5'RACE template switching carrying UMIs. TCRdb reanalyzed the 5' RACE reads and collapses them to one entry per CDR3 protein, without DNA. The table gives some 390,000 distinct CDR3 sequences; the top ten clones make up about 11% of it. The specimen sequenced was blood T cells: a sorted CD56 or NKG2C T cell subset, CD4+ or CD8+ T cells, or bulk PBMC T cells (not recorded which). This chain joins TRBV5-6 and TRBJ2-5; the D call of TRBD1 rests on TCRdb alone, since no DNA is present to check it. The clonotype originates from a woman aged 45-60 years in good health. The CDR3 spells CASSGDIQGETQYF.